The table lists the clone carrying this TCR beta chain with many counts. The CDR3 loop spans 15 amino acids. The germline V and J ends were trimmed by 0 bases and 6 bases, with 15 bases remaining between them. Germline CDR1 and CDR2: SQVTM and ANQGSEA. This entry belongs to a study of T-cell reconstitution after alpha-beta-depleted transplantation in children. Construction of the TCRbeta library involved unique molecular identifiers. One entry per CDR3 protein results from TCRdb running MiXCR on the PCR reads. The table lists about 200,000 distinct CDR3 sequences, 13% to 15% of them singletons. V gene TRBV29-1 combines with J gene TRBJ2-1; D not resolved. This clonotype was obtained from a human donor who donated a stem cell graft to a child with acute lymphoblastic leukemia. The material was PBMCs from the stem cell graft donor, obtained from the stem cell graft. The CDR3 DNA is TGCAGCGTTGAAGAGGCTACGACCTGGGTCAATGAGCAGTTCTTC. This codes for CSVEEATTWVNEQFF.